A single sample gave rise to the 28 T cell receptor beta chains below, sequenced in a study of PD-L1 blockade in urothelial cancer. TCRdb's table, derived via immunoSEQ multiplex PCR, lists solely in-frame clones and lacks some. The repertoire holds about 50,000 clones, with 87% as singletons. As for time point: pretreatment peripheral blood. This specimen consisted of PBMCs, obtained around atezolizumab (anti-PD-L1) treatment. These receptors came from a woman aged 60 to 75 with urothelial cancer.

There are a few counts of this clone. The rearrangement uses TRBV28 and TRBJ1-5; tentatively, D is TRBD1 (6 bases). V was pared by 10 bases and J by 2 bases, with 15 bases between. Germline values: CDR1 MDHEN, CDR2 SYDVKM. This CDR3 is built from 14 residues. The CDR3 protein is CATLRQDGNQPQHF. Here the CDR3 DNA reads TGTGCCACACTTAGACAGGACGGCAATCAGCCCCAGCATTTT.

The V and J genes are TRBV4-1 and TRBJ2-3, with no clear D. Per the germline V gene, CDR1 is MGHRA and CDR2 is YSYEKL. The length of the CDR3 is 14 residues. Trimming left V 0 bases short and J 4 bases short, with 8 bases between. Written as DNA, the CDR3 is TGCGCCAGCAGCCAAGAGGGTACAGCAGATACGCAGTATTTT. Translated: CASSQEGTADTQYF.

The rearrangement links TRBV11-2 to TRBJ2-7; 9 bases fit TRBD2. Unmatched junction bases numbered 11, after V lost 8 bases and J lost 3 bases. CDR1 is SGHAT, CDR2 FQNNGV, per germline. The CDR3 contains 15 residues. CDR3 bases: TGTGCCAGCTTAGGTGGGGCTAGCGGGGACTACGAGCAGTACTTC. Translation: CASLGGASGDYEQYF.

About this clone itself: The junction differs from germline at one of its ends, possibly a read error. The rearrangement links TRBV7-6 to TRBJ2-3, with 9 bases fitting TRBD2. The germline V gene has CDR1 SGHVS and CDR2 FNYEAQ. The CDR3 totals 18 residues. The CDR3 DNA follows: TGTGCCAGCAGCATAGCAGGCGGGGGGGTTCGTAGCACAGATACGCAGTATTTT. This translates into CASSIAGGGVRSTDTQYF. The full variable domain, in which reference TRBV7-6 and TRBJ2-3 provide the parts outside the CDR3, is GAGVSQSPRYKVTKRGQDVALRCDPISGHVSLYWYRQALGQGPEFLTYFNYEAQQDKSGLPNDRFSAERPEGSISTLTIQRTEQRDSAMYRCASSIAGGGVRSTDTQYFGPGTRLTVL.

This rearrangement joins TRBV7-2 to TRBJ1-2, with D tentatively TRBD1 (5 bases). V was trimmed by 5 bases and J by 4 bases, leaving 23 bases between them. CDR1 and CDR2 (germline): SGHTA, FQGNSA. The CDR3 runs 17 residues. The CDR3 sequence is CASSPFSGGPSFYGYTF. For the CDR3, the DNA is TGTGCCAGCAGCCCGTTTTCGGGGGGTCCATCCTTCTATGGCTACACCTTC.

V usage is TRBV18 and J usage is TRBJ1-2; TRBD1 might be the D (6 bases). The germline V and J ends were trimmed by 5 bases and 2 bases, with 12 bases remaining between them. The CDR3 extends over 14 amino acids. CDR1 is KGHSH and CDR2 is LQKENI in the germline V gene. The chain's CDR3 is CASSDSGANYGYTF. CDR3 bases: TGTGCCAGCTCAGACTCAGGGGCAAACTATGGCTACACCTTC.

J is TRBJ2-3 and V is TRBV6-6; 9 nucleotides line up with TRBD1. In germline, CDR1 is MNHNY, CDR2 SVGAGI (reference sequence). The CDR3 length is 15 residues. The junction had 6 bases not matched to a gene; V was cut back by 5 bases and J by 3 bases. CDR3 protein: CASSTRDRATDTQYF. The CDR3 bases are TGTGCCAGCAGTACCCGGGACAGGGCGACAGATACGCAGTATTTT.

The rearrangement links TRBV10-3 to TRBJ1-6; the D is unclear. From germline, CDR1 is ENHRY and CDR2 SYGVKD. Trimming shortened V by 11 bases and J by 3 bases, and 8 bases separated the two germline ends. This CDR3 region has 12 residues. CDR3 coding DNA: TGTGCCGTTCGGGACTATAATTCACCCCTCCACTTT. Protein: CAVRDYNSPLHF.

Only a few counts were recorded for this clone. V gene TRBV4-3 combines with J gene TRBJ1-1; D not certain. Germline values: CDR1 LGHNA, CDR2 YSLEER. The ends were cut back, 0 bases at V and 5 bases at J, with 13 bases in the middle. This CDR3 is 15 amino acids long. CDR3 protein: CASSQDREGWTEAFF. CDR3 DNA sequence: TGCGCCAGCAGCCAAGATCGTGAGGGTTGGACTGAAGCTTTCTTT.

The chain carries TRBV5-6 and TRBJ2-3, with TRBD2 matching 10 bases. V lost 1 base and J lost 6; bases outside the gene matches: 14. The germline V gene has CDR1 SGHDT and CDR2 YYEEEE. The CDR3 runs to 18 residues. The DNA of the CDR3 is TGTGCCAGCAGCTTGAGGCAGCACAGCGGGGGGGCCCGCGATACGCAGTATTTT. Protein sequence: CASSLRQHSGGARDTQYF.

The chain is built from TRBV19 and TRBJ2-7; a weak D match, TRBD1 (5 bases). Germline-derived CDR1 and CDR2 are LNHDA and SQIVND (reference sequence). This CDR3 spans 13 amino acids. V was shortened by 3 bases and J by 6 bases, with 12 bases between the two germline ends. CDR3 coding DNA: TGTGCCAGTAGTATGGCCAGGGTCGGCGAGCAGTACTTC. Its translation: CASSMARVGEQYF.

V usage is TRBV11-3 and J usage is TRBJ2-5; the match to TRBD1 covers 9 bases. The trim removed 5 bases at V and 4 bases at J, leaving 5 bases unmatched. CDR1 and CDR2 (germline): SGHNT, YENEEA. The CDR3 runs to 14 residues. The CDR3 spells CASSPRGQGETQYF. CDR3 DNA: TGTGCCAGCAGCCCGAGGGGACAGGGAGAGACCCAGTACTTC.

This clone has a count of ten or more. This sample also contains other DNA sequences that code for the same CDR3. The V call is TRBV20-1, the J call TRBJ1-4; perhaps TRBD1 as D (6 bases). Germline assignment: CDR1 DFQATT and CDR2 SNEGSKA (reference sequence). Trimming pared 6 bases from V and 8 bases from J, leaving 10 bases between. The CDR3 is 11 residues long. CDR3 nucleotide sequence: TGCAGTGCAAGGGGGATAGAAAAACTGTTTTTT. Its protein is CSARGIEKLFF.

This clone turned up a few times. This chain connects TRBV28 to TRBJ1-5; 9 bases align to TRBD1. Germline CDR1 and CDR2: MDHEN and SYDVKM. The CDR3 extends over 16 amino acids. V lost 5 bases, J lost 2 bases, and 7 bases stayed unmatched. The CDR3 reads CASSIKQGAGNQPQHF. CDR3 coding DNA: TGTGCCAGCAGTATAAAACAGGGGGCTGGCAATCAGCCCCAGCATTTT. The full variable domain, its missing parts supplied by reference TRBV28 and TRBJ1-5, is DVKVTQSSRYLVKRTGEKVFLECVQDMDHENMFWYRQDPGLGLRLIYFSYDVKMKEKGDIPEGYSVSREKKERFSLILESASTNQTSMYLCASSIKQGAGNQPQHFGDGTRLSIL.

The rearrangement links TRBV4-2 to TRBJ2-7; 7 positions agree with TRBD1. The CDR3 spans 16 residues. J gave up 2 bases and V 0 bases, and 7 bases lay outside the gene matches. Germline V CDR1 and CDR2: LGHNA, YNFKEQ. CDR3 region: CASSQDQQGVAYEQYF. The CDR3, as DNA: TGTGCCAGCAGCCAAGATCAGCAGGGGGTCGCCTACGAGCAGTACTTC.

This chain links TRBV5-1 with TRBJ2-5, with 7 bases fitting TRBD1. CDR1 and CDR2 (germline): SGHRS, YFSETQ. Unmatched junction bases numbered 9, after V lost 4 bases and J lost 3 bases. This CDR3 region has 15 residues. The CDR3 spells CASSTLTGPEETQYF. The CDR3 DNA sequence: TGCGCCAGCAGCACCCTGACAGGGCCCGAAGAGACCCAGTACTTC.

J is TRBJ2-3 and V is TRBV18; 9 nucleotides align to TRBD1. The V segment lost 4 bases and the J segment 4 bases; nucleotides outside the gene matches: 6. Germline assignment: CDR1 KGHSH and CDR2 LQKENI. The CDR3 spans 15 residues. The CDR3 sequence is CASSQWDRVSDTQYF. For the CDR3, the DNA is TGTGCCAGCTCACAGTGGGACAGGGTATCAGATACGCAGTATTTT.

The rearrangement joins TRBV4-3 to TRBJ1-4; TRBD1 agrees at 7 bases. The length of the CDR3 is 17 residues. Germline CDR1 is LGHNA and CDR2 is YSLEER. J lost 8 bases, V lost 1 base, and 13 bases had no gene match. The CDR3 DNA reads TGCGCCAGCAGCCAAGCTCATCAGGGGGTTGGAAGAGAAAAACTGTTTTTT. As protein: CASSQAHQGVGREKLFF.

A single count supports this clone. The chain employs TRBV7-2 and TRBJ2-3, with TRBD2 matching 9 bases. This CDR3 has 17 amino acids. CDR1 SGHTA and CDR2 FQGNSA come from the germline V gene. V lost 5 bases to trimming and J lost 0 bases; unmatched junction nucleotides: 9. Here the CDR3 DNA reads TGTGCCAGCAGCCCGATGCTAGCGGGATCTAGCACAGATACGCAGTATTTT. Translated, it gives CASSPMLAGSSTDTQYF.

This clone is a singleton in its sample. The rearrangement links TRBV15 to TRBJ2-1; 12 nucleotides agree with TRBD2. CDR1 is LNHNV, CDR2 YYDKDF, per germline (reference sequence). The CDR3 has 18 amino acids. The V and J ends lost 2 bases and 3 bases, in that order; junction bases with no gene match: 8. The CDR3 DNA reads as TGTGCCACCAGCAGACACCGGACTAGCGGGGCCTTCTACAATGAGCAGTTCTTC. It encodes CATSRHRTSGAFYNEQFF.

The chain joins TRBV6-1 to TRBJ2-5; 8 bases fit TRBD2. The V and J ends lost 8 bases and 5 bases, in that order; junction bases with no gene match: 7. This CDR3 is built from 13 residues. Germline assignment: CDR1 MNHNS and CDR2 SASEGT. In DNA, the CDR3 is TGTGCCAGCGCAGGCGGGGGGCTCGAGACCCAGTACTTC. Translating gives CASAGGGLETQYF.

The V gene is TRBV5-8, the J gene TRBJ2-7, with TRBD2 matching over 7 bases. The end of the DNA aligns better with TRBJ2-1, so the J call may be wrong. CDR3 size: 13 residues. Germline V gene lookup returns CDR1 SGHTS and CDR2 YDEGEE. Written as DNA, the CDR3 is TGTGCCAGCAGCCCCGGGAGGACCACATACCAGTTCTTC. Translated: CASSPGRTTYQFF.

The chain combines TRBV5-1 with TRBJ2-7; D may be TRBD2 (5 bases). The CDR3 runs 14 residues. Germline V CDR1 and CDR2: SGHRS, YFSETQ. Trimming stripped 2 bases from V and 2 bases from J, with 11 bases between. CDR3 in amino acids: CASSFGGTTYEQYF. For the CDR3, the DNA is TGCGCCAGCAGCTTTGGAGGTACGACCTACGAGCAGTACTTC. Looking up the rest from reference TRBV5-1 and TRBJ2-7 gives the full variable domain: KAGVTQTPRYLIKTRGQQVTLSCSPISGHRSVSWYQQTPGQGLQFLFEYFSETQRNKGNFPGRFSGRQFSNSRSEMNVSTLELGDSALYLCASSFGGTTYEQYFGPGTRLTVT.

The CDR3 coding sequence is TGTGCCACCTATGCAGGGGACTATGGCTACACCTTC. Amino acids: CATYAGDYGYTF. The chain joins TRBV6-5 to TRBJ1-2; D might be TRBD1 (6 bases). The CDR3 has 12 amino acids. Germline V gene lookup returns CDR1 MNHEY and CDR2 SVGAGI. Trimming left V 10 bases short and J 3 bases short, with 12 bases between.

V usage is TRBV7-2 and J usage is TRBJ1-2, with D possibly being TRBD1 (5 bases). This CDR3 spans 18 amino acids. The V end was cut by 2 bases, the J end by 2 bases, with 21 bases between. CDR1 and CDR2 (germline): SGHTA, FQGNSA. The CDR3 nucleotides are TGTGCCAGCAGCTTACAGGGTGAAAGTTGGGGCAACAACTATGGCTACACCTTC. Protein sequence: CASSLQGESWGNNYGYTF.

The J gene is TRBJ1-5, the V gene TRBV7-6; 7 bases are shared with TRBD1. The CDR3 covers 16 residues. Germline V gene lookup returns CDR1 SGHVS and CDR2 FNYEAQ. The trim removed 1 base at V and 6 bases at J, leaving 9 bases unmatched. CDR3 amino acids: CASSLEEGAVGQPQHF. CDR3 nucleotide sequence: TGTGCCAGCAGCTTAGAGGAGGGGGCCGTGGGTCAGCCCCAGCATTTT.

The V and J genes are TRBV18 and TRBJ2-5; TRBD1 matches at 9 bases. The CDR3 has 16 amino acids. With 3 bases clipped from V and 2 bases from J, the junction kept 7 bases outside the gene matches. Looked up from germline, CDR1 is KGHSH and CDR2 is LQKENI. Written as DNA, the CDR3 is TGTGCCAGCTCACCGCTTACCGGGACAGGGCAAGAGACCCAGTACTTC. Residues: CASSPLTGTGQETQYF. The full variable domain, rest sourced from reference TRBV18 and TRBJ2-5, is NAGVMQNPRHLVRRRGQEARLRCSPMKGHSHVYWYRQLPEEGLKFMVYLQKENIIDESGMPKERFSAEFPKEGPSILRIQQVVRGDSAAYFCASSPLTGTGQETQYFGPGTRLLVL.

In its sample, this clone was seen a few times. The chain has TRBV5-1 and TRBJ1-2; 9 nucleotides align to TRBD1. Losses at the gene ends were 4 bases for V and 7 bases for J; bases not matched to a gene: 17. The CDR3 contains 17 residues. Germline CDR1 SGHRS, CDR2 YFSETQ. The chain's CDR3 is CASSEPGQGFGMRGYTF. The CDR3 DNA reads as TGCGCCAGCAGCGAACCGGGACAGGGCTTCGGAATGCGTGGCTACACCTTC.